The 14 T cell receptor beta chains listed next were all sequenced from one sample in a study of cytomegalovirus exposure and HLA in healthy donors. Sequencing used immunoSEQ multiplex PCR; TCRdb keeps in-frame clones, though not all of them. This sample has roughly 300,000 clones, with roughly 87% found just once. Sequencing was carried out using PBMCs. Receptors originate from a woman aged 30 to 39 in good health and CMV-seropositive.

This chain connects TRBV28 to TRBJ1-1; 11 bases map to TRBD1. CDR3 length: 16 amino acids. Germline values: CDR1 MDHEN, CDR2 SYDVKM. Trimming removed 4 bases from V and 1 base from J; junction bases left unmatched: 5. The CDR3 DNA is TGTGCCAGCAGTTCGGGACAGGGGGTGTGGAACACTGAAGCTTTCTTT. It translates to CASSSGQGVWNTEAFF.

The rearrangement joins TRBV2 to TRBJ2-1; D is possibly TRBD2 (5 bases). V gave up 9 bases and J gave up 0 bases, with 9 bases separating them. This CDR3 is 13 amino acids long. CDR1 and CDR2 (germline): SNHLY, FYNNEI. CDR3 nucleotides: TGTGCCAGGGAACGGGACTCCTACAATGAGCAGTTCTTC. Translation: CARERDSYNEQFF. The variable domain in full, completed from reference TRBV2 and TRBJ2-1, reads EPEVTQTPSHQVTQMGQEVILRCVPISNHLYFYWYRQILGQKVEFLVSFYNNEISEKSEIFDDQFSVERPDGSNFTLKIRSTKLEDSAMYFCARERDSYNEQFFGPGTRLTVL.

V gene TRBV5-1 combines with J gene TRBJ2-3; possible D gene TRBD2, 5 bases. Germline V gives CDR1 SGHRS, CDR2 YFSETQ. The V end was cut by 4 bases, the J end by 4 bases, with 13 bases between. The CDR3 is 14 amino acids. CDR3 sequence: CASSGSTQADTQYF. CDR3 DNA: TGCGCCAGCAGCGGGAGCACCCAGGCAGATACGCAGTATTTT.

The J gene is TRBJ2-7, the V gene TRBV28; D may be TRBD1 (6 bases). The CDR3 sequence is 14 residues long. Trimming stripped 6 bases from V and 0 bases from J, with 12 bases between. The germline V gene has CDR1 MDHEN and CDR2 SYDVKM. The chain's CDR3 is CASRGQWSSYEQYF. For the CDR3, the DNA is TGTGCCAGCAGAGGACAGTGGAGCTCCTACGAGCAGTACTTC.

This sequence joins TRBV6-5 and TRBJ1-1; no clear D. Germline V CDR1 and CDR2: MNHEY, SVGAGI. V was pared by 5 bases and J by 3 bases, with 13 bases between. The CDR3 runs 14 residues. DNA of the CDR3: TGTGCCAGCAGTCCCCGGGTTGTGGACACTGAAGCTTTCTTT. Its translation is CASSPRVVDTEAFF.

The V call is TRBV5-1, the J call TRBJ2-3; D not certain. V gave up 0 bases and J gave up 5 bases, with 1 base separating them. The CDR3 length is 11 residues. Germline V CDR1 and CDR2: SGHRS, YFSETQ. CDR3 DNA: TGCGCCAGCAGCTTGGGAGATACGCAGTATTTT. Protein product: CASSLGDTQYF.

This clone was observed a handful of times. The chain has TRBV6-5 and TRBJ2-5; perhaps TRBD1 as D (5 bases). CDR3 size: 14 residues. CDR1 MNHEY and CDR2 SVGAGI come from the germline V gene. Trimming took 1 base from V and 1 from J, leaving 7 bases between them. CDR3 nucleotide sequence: TGTGCCAGCAGTTACTACCAGGGCCAAGAGACCCAGTACTTC. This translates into CASSYYQGQETQYF.

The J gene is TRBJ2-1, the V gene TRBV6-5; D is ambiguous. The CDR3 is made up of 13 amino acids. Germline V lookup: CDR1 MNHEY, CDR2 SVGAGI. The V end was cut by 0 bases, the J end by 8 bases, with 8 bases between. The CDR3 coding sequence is TGTGCCAGCAGTTACTCCCCTCGGGATGAGCAGTTCTTC. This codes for CASSYSPRDEQFF.

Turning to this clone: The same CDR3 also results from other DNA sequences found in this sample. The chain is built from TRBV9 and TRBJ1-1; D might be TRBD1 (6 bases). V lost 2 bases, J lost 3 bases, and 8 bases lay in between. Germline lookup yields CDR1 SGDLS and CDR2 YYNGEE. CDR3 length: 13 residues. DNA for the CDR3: TGTGCCAGCAGCGTGGGGGGCGACACTGAAGCTTTCTTT. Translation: CASSVGGDTEAFF.

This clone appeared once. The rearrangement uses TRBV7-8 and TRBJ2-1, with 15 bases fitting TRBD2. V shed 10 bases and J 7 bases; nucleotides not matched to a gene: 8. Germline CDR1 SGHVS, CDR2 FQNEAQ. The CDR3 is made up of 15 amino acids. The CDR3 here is CATTEGTSGGNEQFF. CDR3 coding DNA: TGTGCCACCACGGAGGGGACTAGCGGGGGGAATGAGCAGTTCTTC.

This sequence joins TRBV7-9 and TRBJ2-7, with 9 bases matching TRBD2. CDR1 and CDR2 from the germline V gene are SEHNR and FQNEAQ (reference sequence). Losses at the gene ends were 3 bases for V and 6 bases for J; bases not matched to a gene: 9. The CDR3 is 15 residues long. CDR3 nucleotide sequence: TGTGCCAGCAGCTTTGGCGGGGGGGAAAGGGGCGAGCAGTACTTC. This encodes CASSFGGGERGEQYF.

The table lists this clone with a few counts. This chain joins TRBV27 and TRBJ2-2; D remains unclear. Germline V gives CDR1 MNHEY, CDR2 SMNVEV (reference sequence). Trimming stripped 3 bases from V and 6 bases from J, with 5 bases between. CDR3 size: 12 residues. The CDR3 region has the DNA TGTGCCAGCAGTTTCATCCCCGGGGAGCTGTTTTTT. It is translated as CASSFIPGELFF.

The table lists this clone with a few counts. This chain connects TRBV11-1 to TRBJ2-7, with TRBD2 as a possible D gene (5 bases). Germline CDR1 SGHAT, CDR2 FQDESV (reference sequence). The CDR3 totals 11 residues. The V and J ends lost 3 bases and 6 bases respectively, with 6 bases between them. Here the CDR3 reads CASSFGVEQYF. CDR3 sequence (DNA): TGTGCCAGCAGCTTCGGGGTCGAGCAGTACTTC.

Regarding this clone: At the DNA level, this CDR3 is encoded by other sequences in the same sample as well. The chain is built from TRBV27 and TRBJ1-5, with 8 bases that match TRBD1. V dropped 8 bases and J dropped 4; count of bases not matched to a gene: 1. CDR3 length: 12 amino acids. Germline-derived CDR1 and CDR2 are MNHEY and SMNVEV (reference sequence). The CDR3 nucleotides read TGTGCCAGCCGGGACAGGAATCAGCCCCAGCATTTT. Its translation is CASRDRNQPQHF.